This T cell receptor beta chain is from a study of cytomegalovirus exposure and HLA in healthy donors. Whole-study context: Some 85 million unique TCRs, all from HLA-typed donors, were included in an early release of the data. General observations from the study: A later analysis linked a missense variant in DCLRE1C to the trimming of TCR beta V and J genes. A list of 150 or so TCR beta chains associated with cytomegalovirus was given. Later work found most CMV-associated TCR beta chains apparently HLA-restricted.

J lost 5 bases, V lost 2 bases, and 7 bases had no gene match. CDR3 length: 15 residues. CDR1 and CDR2 (germline): SGHTA, FQGNSA. PCR employed 60 Vbeta and 13 Jbeta primers. The repertoire was sequenced with immunoSEQ multiplex PCR; TCRdb's copy has only in-frame clones and lacks some. Of tens of thousands of clones listed, approximately 71% are singletons. With respect to this clone: Its antigen is undetermined.

The sequencing input was PBMCs. This chain connects TRBV7-2 to TRBJ2-5, with 8 bases that match TRBD2. The clonotype comes from a middle-aged man in good health and CMV-seronegative. DNA for the CDR3: TGTGCCAGCAGCTTATACGGGGGGGCCGGTGAGACCCAGTACTTC. Its translation is CASSLYGGAGETQYF.